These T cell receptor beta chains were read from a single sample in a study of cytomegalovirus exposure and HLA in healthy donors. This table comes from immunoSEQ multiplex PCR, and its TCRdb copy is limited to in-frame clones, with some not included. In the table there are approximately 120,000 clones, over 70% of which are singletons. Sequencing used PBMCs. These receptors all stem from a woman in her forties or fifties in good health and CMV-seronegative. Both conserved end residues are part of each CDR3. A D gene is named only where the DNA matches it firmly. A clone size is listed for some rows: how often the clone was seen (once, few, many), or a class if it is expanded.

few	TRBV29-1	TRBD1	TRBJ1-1	CSSRTGDTEAFF	TGCAGCTCCAGGACAGGGGACACTGAAGCTTTCTTT
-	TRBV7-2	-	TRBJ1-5	CASSLEGVAQPQHF	TGTGCCAGCAGCTTAGAGGGGGTGGCTCAGCCCCAGCATTTT
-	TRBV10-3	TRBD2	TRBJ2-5	CAISEKASGRGRETQYF	TGTGCCATCAGTGAGAAGGCTAGCGGGAGGGGGAGAGAGACCCAGTACTTC
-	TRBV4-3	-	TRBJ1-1	CASSYTARVSTEAFF	TGCGCCAGCAGCTACACCGCCCGGGTTAGCACTGAAGCTTTCTTT
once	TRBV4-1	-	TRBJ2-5	CASSQDLGRETQYF	TGCGCCAGCAGCCAAGATCTGGGGAGGGAGACCCAGTACTTC
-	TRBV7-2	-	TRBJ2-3	CASSLDRSRSGTDTQYF	TGTGCCAGCAGCTTAGACAGGTCCCGGAGTGGCACAGATACGCAGTATTTT
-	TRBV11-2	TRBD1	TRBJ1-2	CASSLGGTGTGYTF	TGTGCCAGCAGCCTAGGAGGGACAGGAACGGGCTACACCTTC
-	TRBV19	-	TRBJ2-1	CASRKHAAGQSSYNEQFF	TGTGCCAGTAGGAAGCACGCAGCGGGCCAAAGCTCCTACAATGAGCAGTTCTTC
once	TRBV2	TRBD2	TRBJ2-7	CASSEMGLALSYEQYF	TGTGCCAGCAGTGAAATGGGACTAGCCTTATCCTACGAGCAGTACTTC
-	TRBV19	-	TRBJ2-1	CASSNMNEQFF	TGTGCCAGTAGTAACATGAATGAGCAGTTCTTC
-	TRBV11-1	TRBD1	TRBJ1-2	CASSLGQGGGYTF	TGTGCCAGCAGCTTGGGACAGGGAGGTGGCTACACCTTC
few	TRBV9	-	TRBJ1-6	CASSGADYNSPLHF	TGTGCCAGCAGTGGGGCAGATTATAATTCACCCCTCCACTTT
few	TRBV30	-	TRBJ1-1	CAWSVSGGNTEAFF	TGTGCCTGGAGTGTATCCGGGGGAAACACTGAAGCTTTCTTT
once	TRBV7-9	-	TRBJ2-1	CASSRHRNEQFF	TGTGCCAGCAGCCGACACCGGAATGAGCAGTTCTTC
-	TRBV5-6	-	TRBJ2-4	CASRVLTGAGGNIQYF	TGTGCCAGCCGAGTTCTTACAGGAGCAGGTGGAAACATTCAGTACTTC
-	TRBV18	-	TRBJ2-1	CASSPRQYVTYNEQFF	TGTGCCAGCTCACCCCGACAGTACGTAACCTACAATGAGCAGTTCTTC
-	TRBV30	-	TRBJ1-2	CAWSVPNRGDYGYTF	TGTGCCTGGAGTGTCCCCAATAGAGGCGACTATGGCTACACCTTC
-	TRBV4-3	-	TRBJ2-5	CASSQDGLAGETQYF	TGCGCCAGCAGCCAAGATGGTTTGGCAGGGGAGACCCAGTACTTC
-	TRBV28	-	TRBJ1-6	CASTPFASSYNSPLHF	TGTGCCAGCACCCCTTTTGCGAGCTCCTATAATTCACCCCTCCACTTT
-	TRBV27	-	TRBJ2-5	CASSLGTRTSETQYF	TGTGCCAGCAGTTTAGGGACACGAACGTCGGAGACCCAGTACTTC
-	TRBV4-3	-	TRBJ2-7	CASSQDRERLNEQYF	TGCGCCAGCAGCCAAGACCGGGAGCGGTTGAACGAGCAGTACTTC
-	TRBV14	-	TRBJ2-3	CASSRFAADTQYF	TGTGCCAGCAGCCGATTTGCGGCGGATACGCAGTATTTT
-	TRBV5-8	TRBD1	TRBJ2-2	CAIRGQVTGELFF	TGTGCCATCAGGGGGCAGGTCACCGGGGAGCTGTTTTTT
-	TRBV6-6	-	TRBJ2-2	CASSPQGYNTGELFF	TGTGCCAGCAGTCCTCAGGGCTATAACACCGGGGAGCTGTTTTTT
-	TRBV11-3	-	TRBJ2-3	CASTSQSTDTQYF	TGTGCCAGTACTAGCCAGAGCACAGATACGCAGTATTTT
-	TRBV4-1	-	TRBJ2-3	CASSQGMSGTTDTQYF	TGCGCCAGCAGCCAAGGTATGAGCGGAACCACAGATACGCAGTATTTT